The 7 T cell receptor beta chains below come from one sample, sequenced in a study of T cell changes during pregnancy in multiple sclerosis. TCRdb keeps only in-frame clones here, not all; method: immunoSEQ multiplex PCR. This table holds 93,000 or so clones, roughly 92% found once. The input for sequencing was peripheral blood, taken after pregnancy. Receptors originate from a female donor with multiple sclerosis, enrolled in a pregnancy study.

This chain connects TRBV4-1 to TRBJ2-7, with D hard to call. With 0 bases removed from V and 1 base from J, the gap between germline ends came to 4 bases. The CDR3 covers 13 residues. Germline-derived CDR1 and CDR2 are MGHRA and YSYEKL. The DNA of the CDR3 is TGCGCCAGCAGCCAAGATTTATCCTACGAGCAGTACTTC. Its protein is CASSQDLSYEQYF.

The chain has TRBV7-9 and TRBJ2-3; TRBD2 matches 9 bases. V lost 5 bases and J lost 6; bases outside the gene matches: 9. The germline gives CDR1 SEHNR, CDR2 FQNEAQ (reference sequence). CDR3 size: 15 residues. CDR3: CASSPPSGIGDTQYF. The CDR3 DNA reads as TGTGCCAGCAGCCCGCCTAGCGGGATCGGGGATACGCAGTATTTT.

V gene TRBV6-5 combines with J gene TRBJ1-5; 7 nucleotides line up with TRBD1. The CDR3 is made up of 15 amino acids. Trimming removed 5 bases from V and 6 bases from J; junction bases left unmatched: 10. The germline CDR1 and CDR2 sequences are MNHEY and SVGAGI. CDR3 nucleotide sequence: TGTGCCAGCAGTGCGACAGGGCAGGGAGCTCAGCCCCAGCATTTT. It specifies CASSATGQGAQPQHF.

The chain combines TRBV18 with TRBJ1-5; no clear D. V lost 3 bases to trimming and J lost 9 bases, with 24 bases between them. CDR3 length: 17 amino acids. Looked up from germline, CDR1 is KGHSH and CDR2 is LQKENI. Here the CDR3 DNA reads TGTGCCAGCTCACCCATGGGAGAGACATTCCCATCATTGCCCCAGCATTTT. Translation: CASSPMGETFPSLPQHF.

As for this clone: Lacking the conserved final phenylalanine or tryptophan, this CDR3 likely reflects a read error. V usage is TRBV29-1 and J usage is TRBJ1-2; maybe TRBD1 (6 bases). CDR1 and CDR2 (germline): SQVTM, ANQGSEA. V lost 3 bases and J 2 bases, leaving 7 bases between the germline ends. The CDR3 runs to 12 residues. This CDR3 reads CSVDGGNYGYTL. Written as DNA, the CDR3 is TGCAGCGTTGATGGGGGCAACTATGGCTACACCCTC.

This clone was found once. The J gene is TRBJ1-2, the V gene TRBV7-9; D is unresolved. This CDR3 region has 15 residues. Trimming took off 5 bases at V and 8 bases at J, with 21 bases between the two ends. Germline assignment: CDR1 SEHNR and CDR2 FQNEAQ (reference sequence). This chain's CDR3 is CASSHRQGAPFGYTF. CDR3 sequence (DNA): TGTGCCAGCAGCCATAGACAAGGTGCCCCCTTCGGCTACACCTTC.

The chain carries TRBV5-1 and TRBJ1-2, with D possibly matching TRBD1 (6 bases). V gave up 4 bases and J gave up 1 base, with 14 bases separating them. Germline V gives CDR1 SGHRS, CDR2 YFSETQ. The CDR3 contains 15 residues. CDR3 in DNA: TGCGCCAGCAGCGGTTTAACAGGGTTTAACTATGGCTACACCTTC. Translating gives CASSGLTGFNYGYTF.